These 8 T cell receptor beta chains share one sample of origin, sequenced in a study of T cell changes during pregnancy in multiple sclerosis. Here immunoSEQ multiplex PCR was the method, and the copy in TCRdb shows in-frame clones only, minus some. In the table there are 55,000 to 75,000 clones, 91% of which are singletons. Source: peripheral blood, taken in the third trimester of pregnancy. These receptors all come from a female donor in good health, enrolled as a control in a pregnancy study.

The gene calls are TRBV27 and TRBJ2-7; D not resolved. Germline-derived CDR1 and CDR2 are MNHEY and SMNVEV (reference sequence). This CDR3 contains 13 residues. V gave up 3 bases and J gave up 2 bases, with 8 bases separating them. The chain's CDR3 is CASSLPGTYEQYF. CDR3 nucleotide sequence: TGTGCCAGCAGTTTGCCAGGAACCTACGAGCAGTACTTC.

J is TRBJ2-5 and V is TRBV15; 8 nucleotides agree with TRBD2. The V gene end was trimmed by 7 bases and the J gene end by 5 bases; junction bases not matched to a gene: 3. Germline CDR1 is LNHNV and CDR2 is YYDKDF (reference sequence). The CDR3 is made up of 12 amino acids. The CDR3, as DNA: TGTGCCACCAACGGGGGGGCGGAGACCCAGTACTTC. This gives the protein CATNGGAETQYF.

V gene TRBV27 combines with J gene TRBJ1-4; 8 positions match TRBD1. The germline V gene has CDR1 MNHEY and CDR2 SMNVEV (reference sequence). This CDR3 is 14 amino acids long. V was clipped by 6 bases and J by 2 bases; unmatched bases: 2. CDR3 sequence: CASSRTGTNEKLFF. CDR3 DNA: TGTGCCAGCAGCCGGACAGGGACTAATGAAAAACTGTTTTTT. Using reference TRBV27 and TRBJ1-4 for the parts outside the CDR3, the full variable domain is EAQVTQNPRYLITVTGKKLTVTCSQNMNHEYMSWYRQDPGLGLRQIYYSMNVEVTDKGDVPEGYKVSRKEKRNFPLILESPSPNQTSLYFCASSRTGTNEKLFFGSGTQLSVL.

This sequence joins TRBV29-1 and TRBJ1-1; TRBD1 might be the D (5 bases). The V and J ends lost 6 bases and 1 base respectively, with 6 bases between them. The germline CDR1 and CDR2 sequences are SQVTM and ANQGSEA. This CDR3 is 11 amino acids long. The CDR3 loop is CSVTENTEAFF. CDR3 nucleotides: TGCAGCGTGACAGAGAACACTGAAGCTTTCTTT.

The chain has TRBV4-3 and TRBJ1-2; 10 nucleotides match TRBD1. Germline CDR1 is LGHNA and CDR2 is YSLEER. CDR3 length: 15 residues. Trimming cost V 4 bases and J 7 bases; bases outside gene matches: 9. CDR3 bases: TGCGCCAGCAGCCCGGGGACAGGGGTTATGGGTGGCTACACCTTC. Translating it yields CASSPGTGVMGGYTF.

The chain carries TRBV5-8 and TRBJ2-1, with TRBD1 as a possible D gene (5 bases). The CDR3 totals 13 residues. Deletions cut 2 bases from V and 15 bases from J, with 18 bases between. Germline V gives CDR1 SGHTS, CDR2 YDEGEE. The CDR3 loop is CASSLGVGPNLFF. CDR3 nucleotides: TGTGCCAGCAGCTTAGGGGTGGGGCCGAACCTGTTCTTC.

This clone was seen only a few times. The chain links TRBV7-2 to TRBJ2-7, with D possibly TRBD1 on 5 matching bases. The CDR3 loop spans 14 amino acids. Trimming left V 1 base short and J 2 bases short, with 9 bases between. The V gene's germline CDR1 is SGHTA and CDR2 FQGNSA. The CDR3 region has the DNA TGTGCCAGCAGCTTAGGGACACGCCCCTACGAGCAGTACTTC. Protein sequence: CASSLGTRPYEQYF.

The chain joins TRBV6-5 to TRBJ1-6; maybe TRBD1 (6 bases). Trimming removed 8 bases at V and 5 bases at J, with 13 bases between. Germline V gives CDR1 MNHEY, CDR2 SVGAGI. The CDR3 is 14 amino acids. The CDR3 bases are TGTGCCAGCGGAGCCCGGACAGATAATTCACCCCTCCACTTT. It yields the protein CASGARTDNSPLHF.